Below, 32 T cell receptor beta chains from the same sample are listed, as sequenced in a study of blood T cell repertoires in COVID-19 (dated by TCRdb to the early 2020s). Library prep was done by the immunoSEQ multiplex PCR assay. Entries here come from immuneACCESS through TCRdb and include only in-frame sequences with V and J called. Some clones fail to appear in such tables; in the studies checked, an unresolved V gene covers under half of the shortfall, and the cause of the remainder is unknown. The sample yields roughly 230,000 clones; approximately 82% were counted once. The top ten clones comprise roughly 8.7% of the sample. Sequencing was carried out using peripheral blood. The receptors come from a man in his forties or fifties with active or convalescent COVID-19.

The chain uses TRBV20-1 and TRBJ1-5; D possibly corresponds to TRBD1 (5 bases). V was pared by 3 bases and J by 7 bases, with 10 bases between. The CDR3 extends over 12 amino acids. Germline V gene data show CDR1 as DFQATT and CDR2 as SNEGSKA (reference sequence). CDR3 residues: CSASPQGQPQHF. CDR3 in DNA: TGCAGTGCTAGTCCCCAGGGCCAGCCCCAGCATTTT.

The J gene is TRBJ1-2, the V gene TRBV4-2; TRBD1 matches at 8 bases. V shed 4 bases and J 2 bases; nucleotides not matched to a gene: 9. The CDR3 spans 16 residues. Germline V lookup: CDR1 LGHNA, CDR2 YNFKEQ. The CDR3 here is CASSPSGQGNNYGYTF. The CDR3 region has the DNA TGTGCCAGCAGCCCTAGCGGACAGGGAAACAACTATGGCTACACCTTC.

The chain recombines TRBV10-3 with TRBJ1-6; perhaps TRBD1 as D (5 bases). V was clipped by 6 bases and J by 12 bases, with 18 bases between them. This CDR3 has 14 residues. The germline gives CDR1 ENHRY, CDR2 SYGVKD. CDR3: CAIRQVDQLGPLHF. CDR3 DNA sequence: TGTGCCATCAGACAGGTGGACCAGTTAGGACCCCTCCACTTT.

This clone showed up just a few times. The chain links TRBV6-5 to TRBJ1-5, with a possible D match to TRBD1 (5 bases). This CDR3 region has 15 residues. The ends were cut back, 7 bases at V and 0 bases at J, with 13 bases in the middle. CDR1 and CDR2 from the germline V gene are MNHEY and SVGAGI. For the CDR3, the DNA is TGTGCCAGCATCCAGGGTCTTTATAGCAATCAGCCCCAGCATTTT. Translated: CASIQGLYSNQPQHF.

The chain combines TRBV27 with TRBJ2-3; D call uncertain. The V and J ends lost 2 bases and 5 bases respectively, with 8 bases between them. CDR3 length: 13 amino acids. Germline loops: CDR1 MNHEY, CDR2 SMNVEV (reference sequence). CDR3 sequence reads: CASSLRFRDTQYF. The CDR3 bases are TGTGCCAGCAGTTTACGATTTAGAGATACGCAGTATTTT.

The sample holds a few counts of this clone. The chain couples TRBV25-1 to TRBJ2-5, with 10 bases identical to TRBD1. The germline CDR1 and CDR2 sequences are MGHDK and SYGVNS. This CDR3 contains 14 residues. V was pared by 3 bases and J by 5 bases, with 3 bases of the junction left unmatched. This chain's CDR3 is CASSEGQGQETQYF. CDR3 bases: TGTGCCAGCAGTGAGGGACAGGGGCAGGAGACCCAGTACTTC. Filled out from reference TRBV25-1 and TRBJ2-5, the complete variable domain reads EADIYQTPRYLVIGTGKKITLECSQTMGHDKMYWYQQDPGMELHLIHYSYGVNSTEKGDLSSESTVSRIRTEHFPLTLESARPSHTSQYLCASSEGQGQETQYFGPGTRLLVL.

The gene calls are TRBV30 and TRBJ2-5, with TRBD1 matching over 8 bases. V lost 3 bases and J lost 1; bases outside the gene matches: 7. This CDR3 is 15 amino acids long. Germline loops: CDR1 GTSNPN, CDR2 SVGIG (reference sequence). This CDR3 reads CAWRTRGRAQETQYF. In nucleotides, the CDR3 is TGTGCCTGGAGGACCAGGGGGCGGGCCCAAGAGACCCAGTACTTC.

This clone was recorded a few times. V usage is TRBV11-2 and J usage is TRBJ1-2; 9 bases match TRBD1. V dropped 5 bases and J dropped 6; count of bases not matched to a gene: 16. This CDR3 has 17 residues. CDR1 SGHAT and CDR2 FQNNGV come from the germline V gene. DNA of the CDR3: TGTGCCAGCAGCCATTCCTTAACAGGGGGCGCAGTTGATGGCTACACCTTC. Its protein product is CASSHSLTGGAVDGYTF.

The rearrangement links TRBV2 to TRBJ1-5; D call uncertain. Germline V gene lookup returns CDR1 SNHLY and CDR2 FYNNEI. With 8 bases removed from V and 0 bases from J, the gap between germline ends came to 8 bases. The CDR3 is 13 amino acids. The chain's CDR3 is CASGLYSNQPQHF. In DNA form, the CDR3 reads TGTGCCAGCGGGCTTTATAGCAATCAGCCCCAGCATTTT.

V gene TRBV10-3 combines with J gene TRBJ2-7; the match to TRBD1 covers 7 bases. The CDR3 extends over 13 amino acids. The J segment lost 7 bases and the V segment lost 10 bases, leaving 13 bases of the junction unmatched. Germline CDR1 is ENHRY and CDR2 is SYGVKD. CDR3 sequence reads: CATDRDSQGEQYF. The CDR3 DNA sequence: TGTGCCACTGACCGGGACAGCCAAGGGGAGCAGTACTTC.

This chain connects TRBV7-2 to TRBJ2-3, with TRBD2 matching 13 bases. V lost 4 bases, J lost 2 bases, and 3 bases stayed unmatched. This CDR3 has 16 residues. Germline V gives CDR1 SGHTA, CDR2 FQGNSA. CDR3 DNA: TGTGCCAGCAGCTCACTAGCGGGGGGGTTCACAGATACGCAGTATTTT. The encoded protein is CASSSLAGGFTDTQYF. The full variable domain, its missing parts supplied by reference TRBV7-2 and TRBJ2-3, is GAGVSQSPSNKVTEKGKDVELRCDPISGHTALYWYRQSLGQGLEFLIYFQGNSAPDKSGLPSDRFSAERTGGSVSTLTIQRTQQEDSAVYLCASSSLAGGFTDTQYFGPGTRLTVL.

This chain uses TRBV6-6 with TRBJ1-1; tentatively, D is TRBD1 (5 bases). There are 15 residues in the CDR3. Trimming took 5 bases from V and 1 from J, leaving 14 bases between them. Germline V gene data show CDR1 as MNHNY and CDR2 as SVGAGI (reference sequence). CDR3 region: CASSNPGLRNTEAFF. DNA of the CDR3: TGTGCCAGCAGTAATCCGGGACTGCGGAACACTGAAGCTTTCTTT.

The chain has TRBV19 and TRBJ1-1; TRBD1 agrees at 10 bases. Per the germline V gene, CDR1 is LNHDA and CDR2 is SQIVND (reference sequence). V gave up 1 base and J gave up 3 bases; unmatched junction bases: 11. The CDR3 sequence is 18 residues long. CDR3 amino acids: CASSIGWDRGSRDTEAFF. CDR3 nucleotide sequence: TGTGCCAGTAGTATAGGTTGGGACAGGGGCTCTCGAGACACTGAAGCTTTCTTT.

This clone was found once. The rearrangement uses TRBV5-1 and TRBJ2-1; D call uncertain. Trimming left V 4 bases short and J 6 bases short, with 11 bases between. The CDR3 consists of 13 residues. The germline V gene has CDR1 SGHRS and CDR2 YFSETQ. The DNA for the CDR3 is TGCGCCAGCAGCGGCTCGAATCTCAATGAGCAGTTCTTC. It specifies CASSGSNLNEQFF.

The V gene is TRBV6-1, the J gene TRBJ1-4; TRBD1 is a possible D gene (5 bases). The germline CDR1 and CDR2 sequences are MNHNS and SASEGT. The CDR3 runs 16 residues. V gave up 0 bases and J gave up 7 bases, with 15 bases separating them. CDR3 sequence reads: CASSEAPGSIGEKLFF. The CDR3 nucleotides read TGTGCCAGCAGTGAAGCCCCAGGGTCTATTGGTGAAAAACTGTTTTTT.

This rearrangement joins TRBV3-1 (or the pseudogene TRBV3-2) to TRBJ2-7; no definite D call. With 1 base removed from V and 3 bases from J, the gap between germline ends came to 7 bases. This CDR3 region has 13 residues. Germline values: CDR1 LGHDT, CDR2 YNNKEL (reference sequence). The CDR3 loop is CASSQVPVYEQYF. In DNA, the CDR3 is TGTGCCAGCAGCCAAGTACCGGTCTACGAGCAGTACTTC.

V gene TRBV7-8 combines with J gene TRBJ1-1, with TRBD1 matching over 7 bases. V lost 3 bases to trimming and J lost 4 bases; unmatched junction nucleotides: 8. CDR3 size: 15 residues. From germline, CDR1 is SGHVS and CDR2 FQNEAQ. In nucleotides, the CDR3 is TGTGCCAGCAGCTTGGACAGGACAGTGGGCACTGAAGCTTTCTTT. Its translation: CASSLDRTVGTEAFF.

The chain joins TRBV15 to TRBJ2-5, with 9 positions matching TRBD2. Trimming removed 0 bases from V and 5 bases from J; junction bases left unmatched: 4. CDR1 is LNHNV, CDR2 YYDKDF, per germline (reference sequence). This CDR3 has 15 residues. CDR3 in amino acids: CATSRELAGWETQYF. Here the CDR3 DNA reads TGTGCCACCAGCAGAGAGCTAGCGGGGTGGGAGACCCAGTACTTC.

The J gene is TRBJ2-5, the V gene TRBV12-5; 7 bases align to TRBD1. The germline V gene has CDR1 LGHNT and CDR2 FRNRAP. CDR3 length: 14 residues. Trimming cost V 7 bases and J 1 base; bases outside gene matches: 6. The CDR3 DNA is TGTGCTAGTGCCCGGGACAGCCCCCAAGAGACCCAGTACTTC. Translated: CASARDSPQETQYF.

The chain employs TRBV30 and TRBJ1-6, with TRBD1 identical over 7 bases. The V segment lost 3 bases and the J segment 1 base; nucleotides outside the gene matches: 3. The CDR3 is 15 amino acids. Germline V CDR1 and CDR2: GTSNPN, SVGIG (reference sequence). This chain's CDR3 is CAWSPGGSYNSPLHF. CDR3 DNA sequence: TGTGCCTGGAGCCCAGGGGGGTCCTATAATTCACCCCTCCACTTT. The complete variable domain, with remaining parts taken from reference TRBV30 and TRBJ1-6, reads SQTIHQWPATLVQPVGSPLSLECTVEGTSNPNLYWYRQAAGRGLQLLFYSVGIGQISSEVPQNLSASRPQDRQFILSSKKLLLSDSGFYLCAWSPGGSYNSPLHFGNGTRLTVT.

This sequence joins TRBV7-9 and TRBJ2-1; D is perhaps TRBD1 (5 bases). Per germline, CDR1 SEHNR and CDR2 FQNEAQ (reference sequence). Trimming removed 2 bases at V and 8 bases at J, with 19 bases between. The CDR3 runs to 16 residues. The CDR3 loop is CASSLLGLPGLDEQFF. Written as DNA, the CDR3 is TGTGCCAGCAGCTTACTGGGGCTCCCGGGTTTGGATGAGCAGTTCTTC.

The CDR3 region is CASSAIGLAGSRAGELFF. The DNA of the CDR3 is TGTGCCAGTAGTGCAATAGGACTAGCGGGAAGTCGCGCCGGGGAGCTGTTTTTT. The chain has TRBV19 and TRBJ2-2, with 12 positions matching TRBD2. CDR1 and CDR2 from the germline V gene are LNHDA and SQIVND (reference sequence). This CDR3 has 18 amino acids. The junction had 13 bases not matched to a gene; V was cut back by 5 bases and J by 6 bases.

This rearrangement joins TRBV20-1 to TRBJ1-4; D is perhaps TRBD1 (5 bases). Per germline, CDR1 DFQATT and CDR2 SNEGSKA (reference sequence). V lost 3 bases, J lost 8 bases, and 16 bases lay in between. There are 14 residues in the CDR3. The CDR3 reads CSASRGELGEKLFF. DNA for the CDR3: TGCAGTGCTAGTCGGGGGGAGTTAGGCGAAAAACTGTTTTTT.

This clone appeared a single time. The chain carries TRBV29-1 and TRBJ2-3; D possibly corresponds to TRBD1 (5 bases). V was pared by 5 bases and J by 5 bases, with 11 bases between. Germline V CDR1 and CDR2: SQVTM, ANQGSEA. The CDR3 extends over 12 amino acids. The CDR3 loop reads CSVRTGEDTQYF. The DNA for the CDR3 is TGCAGCGTTCGAACAGGAGAAGATACGCAGTATTTT.

This clone has just a few counts. The chain recombines TRBV6-2 or TRBV6-3 with TRBJ2-7, with a tentative D call TRBD2 (5 bases). V shed 2 bases and J shed 0 bases, with 8 bases lying between them. Germline CDR1 is MNHEY and CDR2 is SVGEGT. This CDR3 is 14 amino acids long. The CDR3, as DNA: TGTGCCAGCAGTTACCGCCGGGACTCCTACGAGCAGTACTTC. This sequence encodes CASSYRRDSYEQYF.

This rearrangement joins TRBV12-3 or TRBV12-4 to TRBJ1-2, with a weak D call TRBD1 (6 bases). This CDR3 spans 13 amino acids. The V end lost 1 base, the J end lost 5 bases, and 8 bases lay between the germline ends. The CDR3 is CASSLGGRYGYTF. CDR3 sequence (DNA): TGTGCCAGCAGTTTAGGGGGGCGTTATGGCTACACCTTC.

The chain has TRBV19 and TRBJ1-1; 9 nucleotides align to TRBD1. Germline assignment: CDR1 LNHDA and CDR2 SQIVND (reference sequence). Germline trimming cut 7 bases from V and 4 bases from J; bases unmatched to any gene: 10. This CDR3 has 15 residues. The DNA for the CDR3 is TGTGCCAGTACCTCGGTGGGACAGGGAACCACTGAAGCTTTCTTT. This codes for CASTSVGQGTTEAFF.

In DNA form, the CDR3 reads TGTGCCAGCAGCTTGCTAGCGGGGGGGCCGGGCACCGGGGAGCTGTTTTTT. It translates to CASSLLAGGPGTGELFF. The chain is built from TRBV5-6 and TRBJ2-2; 12 bases are a match to TRBD2. This CDR3 has 17 amino acids. Germline V gives CDR1 SGHDT, CDR2 YYEEEE. The trim removed 1 base at V and 4 bases at J, leaving 5 bases unmatched.

V and J are TRBV27 and TRBJ1-4; 11 positions match TRBD1. This CDR3 contains 16 residues. V lost 3 bases and J lost 7; bases outside the gene matches: 7. CDR1 is MNHEY, CDR2 SMNVEV, per germline (reference sequence). CDR3 sequence (DNA): TGTGCCAGCAGTTTGGCCCCGGACAGGGGGCGTGAAAAACTGTTTTTT. The encoded protein is CASSLAPDRGREKLFF.

The chain joins TRBV3-1 (or the pseudogene TRBV3-2) to TRBJ1-1, with D possibly matching TRBD1 (6 bases). Deletions cut 3 bases from V and 1 base from J, with 9 bases between. The CDR3 totals 14 residues. Germline CDR1 and CDR2: LGHDT and YNNKEL (reference sequence). Here the CDR3 reads CASSQGHPNTEAFF. In DNA form, the CDR3 reads TGTGCCAGCAGCCAGGGACACCCGAACACTGAAGCTTTCTTT.

This sequence joins TRBV18 and TRBJ2-6; 8 bases align to TRBD2. V shed 6 bases and J 0 bases; nucleotides not matched to a gene: 10. The CDR3 has 18 amino acids. Germline V lookup: CDR1 KGHSH, CDR2 LQKENI. CDR3 amino acids: CASSPVGLVNSGANVLTF. In DNA, the CDR3 is TGTGCCAGCTCGCCGGTGGGACTAGTAAACTCTGGGGCCAACGTCCTGACTTTC.

The chain combines TRBV19 with TRBJ1-5; D call uncertain. Trimming left V 8 bases short and J 3 bases short, with 14 bases between. The length of the CDR3 is 14 residues. In germline, CDR1 is LNHDA, CDR2 SQIVND (reference sequence). CDR3 amino acids: CASPDPGSNQPQHF. The CDR3 coding sequence is TGTGCCAGTCCCGACCCGGGGTCCAATCAGCCCCAGCATTTT.